The present entry profiles one TCR beta chain with its context. The count of this clone is one. Its antigen is unknown. Base qualities are not at hand, and no much larger clone is one base apart. Per the publication, the time point label means: recipient sample about 28 days before transplant, after cytoreduction. Blood from recipients was drawn about 28 days before transplant and again at days 30, 100 and 180 after transplant. Nuclei Lysis Solution was used to extract genomic DNA from fresh or cryopreserved unfractionated peripheral blood mononuclear cells. The sample is drawn from a study of T cell clonotyping in hematopoietic cell transplantation (dated by TCRdb to 2020 to 2022). Background for the entire study: Pretransplant recipient samples were obtained after cytoreduction. Patient recruitment ran from late 2015 to early 2017, and follow-up continued until late 2020 or death. A total of under 150 blood samples were gathered in the study from 30 to 35 consecutive transplant recipients along with their related donors.

The paper's findings and limits, for the study overall: After transplant, TCR diversity in recipients dropped, and pathologically expanded clonotypes climbed progressively between day 30 and day 180. Donor and pretransplant recipient Inverse Simpson Index values predicted broader posttransplant TCR repertoire diversity. The sample size was limited, and because cells were not sorted, the contributions of CD4 and CD8 repertoires could not be separated. Recipient repertoires showed only a small fraction of overlap with donor repertoires, and over 95% appeared de novo at the given depth.

V was cut back by 2 bases and J by 5 bases, leaving a gap of 17 bases between them. CDR1 and CDR2 are read off the germline V gene (reference sequence) as SGHNT and YYREEE. There are 15 amino acids in the CDR3, from cysteine to phenylalanine inclusive. The only DNA kept is the CDR3, 45 bases in frame from the first base. The immunoSEQ assay, a bias-controlled multiplex PCR using V- and J-specific primers, was used to amplify TCR beta CDR3 regions from genomic DNA. In a second PCR step, a proprietary barcode and Illumina adapter sequences were attached to the CDR3 amplicons. CDR3 libraries were sequenced on an Illumina MiSeq instrument. The original methods were these. Export and quality control were done with immunoSEQ Analyzer 3.0, while downstream analyses used R Bioconductor and Immunarch. Repertoire metrics were calculated using only productive rearrangements within the normalized downsampled data set. In the normalized cohort, a clonotype counted as pathologically expanded if the clonotype was larger than 5 templates. The Inverse Simpson Index was used to measure repertoire diversity. To capture all clonotypes, CMV-specificity analyses were performed on the non-normalized data set. In TCRdb, the immuneACCESS table is reduced to in-frame sequences with V and J assigned. These tables do not hold every clone; where another copy was compared, an unresolved V gene accounts for under half, and the others remain unexplained. V, J and clone size are taken as reported in that table, and D and trimming were inferred from the DNA itself. This sample is represented by 20,000 to 25,000 clones; under 90% of them were singletons. The top ten hold around 3.6% of the sample.

This clonotype was sampled from a man aged 18-30 years with biphenotypic leukemia. Some clones in this sample may be carry-over from other donors' samples. The V and J genes are TRBV5-4 and TRBJ2-7, and TRBD1 may be the D gene, going by 6 matching bases. The sample consisted of peripheral blood mononuclear cells, taken before stem cell transplant. DNA sequence: TGTGCCAGCAGCTTCGAGTCAGGGGAGCTTGACGAGCAGTACTTC. Translated, this gives CASSFESGELDEQYF. Full variable domain (CDR3 extended with the reference TRBV5-4 and TRBJ2-7 proteins): ETGVTQSPTHLIKTRGQQVTLRCSSQSGHNTVSWYQQALGQGPQFIFQYYREEENGRGNFPPRFSGLQFPNYSSELNVNALELDDSALYLCASSFESGELDEQYFGPGTRLTVT.